The clone carrying this T cell receptor (beta chain) was recorded once. Per the authors' pipeline: Researchers report that nucleated cell counts were estimated from reference gene primer amplification. Some clones are missing from TCRdb's copy, which holds only in-frame ones; the method was immunoSEQ multiplex PCR. The V and J calls and clone size are taken from that table; D and trimming were inferred from the DNA. The repertoire has approximately 93,000 clones, around nine tenths of them found once; the top ten carry roughly 2%. Enrollment of patients from Seattle took place during active infection, with longitudinal follow-up. The CDR3 totals 12 residues. With 5 bases removed from V and 7 bases from J, the gap between germline ends came to 10 bases. The entry originates in a study of blood T cell repertoires in COVID-19. Study as a whole: Sites in the United States, Italy and Spain provided acute and convalescent COVID-19 samples. Nucleic acid was either cDNA or gDNA, and it came from T cells, B-cell-depleted T cells, or PBMCs.

Material: peripheral blood. This clonotype was obtained from a man aged 50 to 59 with COVID-19, enrolled during active disease. The gene calls are TRBV12-3 or TRBV12-4 and TRBJ2-3, with a tentative D call TRBD2 (6 bases). The CDR3 is CASSAGLYTQYF. The CDR3 nucleotides are TGTGCCAGCAGTGCGGGACTTTATACGCAGTATTTT.